This is a list of T cell receptor beta chains from one sample in a study of blood T cell repertoires in COVID-19. TCRdb's table, derived via immunoSEQ multiplex PCR, lists solely in-frame clones and lacks some. In the table there are 150,000 to 200,000 clones, about 87% of which are singletons. The material sequenced was peripheral blood. The receptors were gathered from a man aged 55 to 69 with acute or convalescent COVID-19. CDR3s include the opening cysteine and the closing phenylalanine or tryptophan. Each record gives: clone size, D gene, J gene, V gene, CDR3 DNA, CDR3 protein. D genes are given only for firm matches. The size entry is marked missing in some rows and otherwise reads once, few, many or a size class.

clone_size: .
d_call: TRBD2
j_call: TRBJ2-6
v_call: TRBV7-2
cdr3_nt: TGTGCCAGCAGCCACCCGTCGGCGGGAGGGCCGAGTGGGGCCAACGTCCTGACTTTC
cdr3_aa: CASSHPSAGGPSGANVLTF

clone_size: .
d_call: TRBD1
j_call: TRBJ1-1
v_call: TRBV19
cdr3_nt: TGTGCCAGTAGTATAGCCCTGGGACAGGGGAAAGGGCCTTTCTTT
cdr3_aa: CASSIALGQGKGPFF

clone_size: .
d_call: .
j_call: TRBJ1-2
v_call: TRBV7-9
cdr3_nt: TGTGCCAGCAGCTTACTGAGTATTAGTAGCTATGGCTACACCTTC
cdr3_aa: CASSLLSISSYGYTF

clone_size: once
d_call: TRBD1
j_call: TRBJ1-3
v_call: TRBV6-5
cdr3_nt: TGTGCCAGCAGACGAACAGGGGACTCTGGAAACACCATATATTTT
cdr3_aa: CASRRTGDSGNTIYF

clone_size: .
d_call: TRBD2
j_call: TRBJ2-2
v_call: TRBV4-3
cdr3_nt: TGCGCCAGCAGCCCTGCGGGGGGGGTCACCGGGGAGCTGTTTTTT
cdr3_aa: CASSPAGGVTGELFF

clone_size: .
d_call: TRBD1
j_call: TRBJ2-5
v_call: TRBV5-1
cdr3_nt: TGCGCCAGCAGCGGACGGACAGGGAGCTCAGAGACCCAGTACTTC
cdr3_aa: CASSGRTGSSETQYF

clone_size: .
d_call: .
j_call: TRBJ1-1
v_call: TRBV13
cdr3_nt: TGTGCCAGCAGCTTGGGAGGGGGAACTGAAGCTTTCTTT
cdr3_aa: CASSLGGGTEAFF

clone_size: .
d_call: .
j_call: TRBJ1-4
v_call: TRBV21-1
cdr3_nt: TGTGCCAGCCCCCGGGGGGAGGCAACTAATGAAAAACTGTTTTTT
cdr3_aa: CASPRGEATNEKLFF

clone_size: .
d_call: TRBD1
j_call: TRBJ1-1
v_call: TRBV27
cdr3_nt: TGTGCCAGCACCAGAGGGGGCAGCACTGAAGCTTTCTTT
cdr3_aa: CASTRGGSTEAFF

clone_size: once
d_call: .
j_call: TRBJ1-6
v_call: TRBV30
cdr3_nt: TGTGCCTGGAGTGTACGAACAGGGAATAATTCACCCCTCCACTTT
cdr3_aa: CAWSVRTGNNSPLHF

clone_size: few
d_call: TRBD2
j_call: TRBJ2-1
v_call: TRBV7-2
cdr3_nt: TGTGCCAGCAGCTTAGGGGAACTAGCGGGCTACAATGAGCAGTTCTTC
cdr3_aa: CASSLGELAGYNEQFF

clone_size: once
d_call: .
j_call: TRBJ2-1
v_call: TRBV14
cdr3_nt: TGTGCCAGCAGCCGGACCAAAGCGGGCTTGGCCAATGAGCAGTTCTTC
cdr3_aa: CASSRTKAGLANEQFF

clone_size: .
d_call: .
j_call: TRBJ1-1
v_call: TRBV12-5
cdr3_nt: TGTGCTAGTACAGGGTTAGGTACTGAAGCTTTCTTT
cdr3_aa: CASTGLGTEAFF

clone_size: few
d_call: TRBD2
j_call: TRBJ2-7
v_call: TRBV6-6
cdr3_nt: TGTGCCAGCAGTTACTCCTCGACTAGCGGCGAGCAGTACTTC
cdr3_aa: CASSYSSTSGEQYF

clone_size: .
d_call: .
j_call: TRBJ2-2
v_call: TRBV27
cdr3_nt: TGTGCCAGCAGTAGGTCGGGGTACACCGGGGAGCTGTTTTTT
cdr3_aa: CASSRSGYTGELFF

clone_size: .
d_call: .
j_call: TRBJ1-1
v_call: TRBV18
cdr3_nt: TGTGCCAGCTCACCCCAGGGTGGGTCCCTAGTCACTGAAGCTTTCTTT
cdr3_aa: CASSPQGGSLVTEAFF

clone_size: .
d_call: .
j_call: TRBJ1-2
v_call: TRBV19
cdr3_nt: TGTGCCAGTAGCGAGCTATCACAGGCCATCCTCCCGGGTGGCTACACCTTC
cdr3_aa: CASSELSQAILPGGYTF

clone_size: few
d_call: .
j_call: TRBJ2-3
v_call: TRBV10-1
cdr3_nt: TGCGCCAGCAGTGCTCGCGGGGATAGCACAGATACGCAGTATTTT
cdr3_aa: CASSARGDSTDTQYF

clone_size: .
d_call: .
j_call: TRBJ2-6
v_call: TRBV2
cdr3_nt: TGTGCCATCCCCGCAGAGGGTCCCGGGGCCAACGTCCTGACTTTC
cdr3_aa: CAIPAEGPGANVLTF

clone_size: .
d_call: .
j_call: TRBJ1-3
v_call: TRBV19
cdr3_nt: TGTGCCAGTAGTCGCCCAGGGGACTCTGGAAACACCATATATTTT
cdr3_aa: CASSRPGDSGNTIYF

clone_size: many
d_call: TRBD1
j_call: TRBJ1-2
v_call: TRBV18
cdr3_nt: TGTGCCAGCTCACCCGGGACAGGGTACGCCTACACCTTC
cdr3_aa: CASSPGTGYAYTF

clone_size: .
d_call: TRBD1
j_call: TRBJ2-2
v_call: TRBV10-3
cdr3_nt: TGTGCCATCAAAGGGACAGGGAACACCGGGGAGCTGTTTTTT
cdr3_aa: CAIKGTGNTGELFF

clone_size: .
d_call: .
j_call: TRBJ2-2
v_call: TRBV3-1/TRBV3-2
cdr3_nt: TGTGCCAGCAGCCAACCCGACAGGAACACCGGGGAGCTGTTTTTT
cdr3_aa: CASSQPDRNTGELFF

clone_size: .
d_call: TRBD2
j_call: TRBJ2-1
v_call: TRBV29-1
cdr3_nt: TGCAGCGTTGTGGGGGGGACTAGCGGGAGCAATGAGCAGTTCTTC
cdr3_aa: CSVVGGTSGSNEQFF

clone_size: .
d_call: TRBD1
j_call: TRBJ1-3
v_call: TRBV7-8
cdr3_nt: TGTGCCAGCAGCTTTTACAGGGGGATGACCGGAAACACCATATATTTT
cdr3_aa: CASSFYRGMTGNTIYF

clone_size: .
d_call: TRBD1
j_call: TRBJ1-2
v_call: TRBV5-4
cdr3_nt: TGTGCCAGCAGCTGGGGGACAGACTATGGCTACACCTTC
cdr3_aa: CASSWGTDYGYTF

clone_size: .
d_call: .
j_call: TRBJ1-3
v_call: TRBV15
cdr3_nt: TGTGCCACCAGCAAAGCAAGGGGGTACAGTACTGGAAACACCATATATTTT
cdr3_aa: CATSKARGYSTGNTIYF

clone_size: .
d_call: .
j_call: TRBJ1-5
v_call: TRBV6-2/TRBV6-3
cdr3_nt: TGTGCCAGCAGTTCTTTTTTTGGGCAGGGGCTTCGGAATCAGCCCCAGCATTTT
cdr3_aa: CASSSFFGQGLRNQPQHF

clone_size: .
d_call: .
j_call: TRBJ2-3
v_call: TRBV7-2
cdr3_nt: TGTGCCAGCAGCCTAGCACCCAGCGCAGATACGCAGTATTTT
cdr3_aa: CASSLAPSADTQYF

clone_size: .
d_call: .
j_call: TRBJ1-2
v_call: TRBV25-1
cdr3_nt: TGTGCCAGCAGTGAATTAGGGGCGAACTATGGCTACACCTTC
cdr3_aa: CASSELGANYGYTF

clone_size: .
d_call: TRBD2
j_call: TRBJ2-1
v_call: TRBV19
cdr3_nt: TGTGCCAGTACCCCTGAAGCGGGGGTCTACAATGAGCAGTTCTTC
cdr3_aa: CASTPEAGVYNEQFF

clone_size: few
d_call: TRBD1
j_call: TRBJ2-7
v_call: TRBV4-2
cdr3_nt: TGTGCCAGCAGCCAAGAGGGCACAGGGGGAGTCTACGAGCAGTACTTC
cdr3_aa: CASSQEGTGGVYEQYF

clone_size: .
d_call: .
j_call: TRBJ2-7
v_call: TRBV30
cdr3_nt: TGTGCCCTTAAAAGACAGGTCCACGAGCAGTACTTC
cdr3_aa: CALKRQVHEQYF

clone_size: .
d_call: .
j_call: TRBJ2-5
v_call: TRBV30
cdr3_nt: TGTGCCTGGAGGGGACGGGGGTACCAAGAGACCCAGTACTTC
cdr3_aa: CAWRGRGYQETQYF

clone_size: .
d_call: TRBD1
j_call: TRBJ1-5
v_call: TRBV19
cdr3_nt: TGTGCCAGTAGTAACCGGGGTACAGGGGTTCAGCCCCAGCATTTT
cdr3_aa: CASSNRGTGVQPQHF

clone_size: once
d_call: TRBD1
j_call: TRBJ1-1
v_call: TRBV27
cdr3_nt: TGTGCCAGCAGTTCCTGGACAGGGAAGGAAGCTTTCTTT
cdr3_aa: CASSSWTGKEAFF

clone_size: .
d_call: TRBD2
j_call: TRBJ2-2
v_call: TRBV5-6
cdr3_nt: TGTGCCAGCAGCGTCCGACCATTAGCGGGGGGCACCGGGGAGCTGTTTTTT
cdr3_aa: CASSVRPLAGGTGELFF

clone_size: .
d_call: TRBD2
j_call: TRBJ2-3
v_call: TRBV6-2/TRBV6-3
cdr3_nt: TGTGCCAGCAGTGGGACTAGTGAGTACGGAGATACGCAGTATTTT
cdr3_aa: CASSGTSEYGDTQYF

clone_size: once
d_call: .
j_call: TRBJ2-2
v_call: TRBV30
cdr3_nt: TGTGCCTGTCTAGGGGCCGCCCTCTCCCCGCGGGAGCTGTTTTTT
cdr3_aa: CACLGAALSPRELFF

clone_size: .
d_call: .
j_call: TRBJ1-5
v_call: TRBV15
cdr3_nt: TGTGCCACCAGCAGAGAGCCAGGCCATAGGTCCCAGCATTTT
cdr3_aa: CATSREPGHRSQHF

clone_size: .
d_call: .
j_call: TRBJ2-3
v_call: TRBV27
cdr3_nt: TGTGCCAGCAGTTTATCGACGGGGGGCACAGATACGCAGTATTTT
cdr3_aa: CASSLSTGGTDTQYF